This T cell receptor (beta chain) was recorded in a study of HIV-infected children after antiretroviral therapy interruption. Study overall: Most participating children were previously exposed to EBV and CMV. Continuous-treatment samples came from weeks 0, 48 and 150. Broader study findings: Naive CD4+ CDR3 sharing between time points fell after interruption began.

Sample share makes this clonotype medium-sized (0.01 to 0.1%). Its antigen is not identified. Unique molecular identifiers were included in an RNA-based 3' RACE TCR library. TCRdb ran MiXCR on the 3' RACE reads and lists one entry per CDR3 protein. The sample contains about 15,000 distinct CDR3 sequences, 3% to 3.5% of which appear only once. CDR3 length equals 13 residues. Trimming removed 1 base from V and 4 bases from J, with 5 bases in between. The V gene's germline CDR1 is MNHEY and CDR2 SMNVEV (reference sequence). The treatment here: PENTA 11 planned treatment interruption arm or continuous ART arm. From thawed PBMCs, memory CD8+ CD45RO+ CD45RA- T cells were sorted.

The chain joins TRBV27 to TRBJ1-5, with D perhaps TRBD1 (5 bases). The clonotype originates from a pool of human donors with HIV. The sample consisted of CD45RO+ CD8+ T cells from PBMCs, pooled from several time points, taken from a donor given antiretroviral therapy, either interrupted or continuous. The sample's subset: memory CD8+ CD45RO+ CD45RA- T cells. For the CDR3, the DNA is TGTGCCAGCAGTTTATGGGGGAATCAGCCCCAGCATTTT. The encoded protein is CASSLWGNQPQHF.